Below are 2 T cell receptor beta chains sequenced from a single sample in a study of Ad26.COV2.S vaccination and SARS-CoV-2 variants. TCRdb keeps only in-frame clones here, not all; method: immunoSEQ multiplex PCR. This sample carries roughly 500,000 clones, roughly nine tenths of them seen once, and the ten largest clones take 2.5%. Treatment given: about 20 received Ad26.COV2.S at low or high dose, single or two shots; five or six received placebo; per-sample allocation not given. Each sample was drawn 63 days after the first injection (of vaccine or placebo). The specimen comprised peripheral blood, sampled in a trial of Ad26.COV2.S vaccine versus placebo. The receptors derive from a person between 18 and 60 years old who received the Ad26.COV2.S COVID-19 vaccine or a placebo.

This clone was observed a few times. In DNA, the CDR3 is TGCGCCAGCAGCTTGGGACATAACTATGGCTACACCTTC. Translating it yields CASSLGHNYGYTF. The rearrangement links TRBV5-1 to TRBJ1-2, with D unresolved. The ends were cut back, 0 bases at V and 1 base at J, with 4 bases in the middle. The germline gives CDR1 SGHRS, CDR2 YFSETQ. The CDR3 is 13 amino acids.

V usage is TRBV6-6 and J usage is TRBJ2-5; TRBD1 agrees at 9 bases. The trim removed 6 bases at V and 5 bases at J, leaving 10 bases unmatched. CDR1 is MNHNY and CDR2 is SVGAGI in the germline V gene (reference sequence). This CDR3 region has 15 residues. CDR3 sequence reads: CASRAGTGYRETQYF. In DNA, the CDR3 is TGTGCCAGCAGGGCCGGGACAGGGTACCGGGAGACCCAGTACTTC.